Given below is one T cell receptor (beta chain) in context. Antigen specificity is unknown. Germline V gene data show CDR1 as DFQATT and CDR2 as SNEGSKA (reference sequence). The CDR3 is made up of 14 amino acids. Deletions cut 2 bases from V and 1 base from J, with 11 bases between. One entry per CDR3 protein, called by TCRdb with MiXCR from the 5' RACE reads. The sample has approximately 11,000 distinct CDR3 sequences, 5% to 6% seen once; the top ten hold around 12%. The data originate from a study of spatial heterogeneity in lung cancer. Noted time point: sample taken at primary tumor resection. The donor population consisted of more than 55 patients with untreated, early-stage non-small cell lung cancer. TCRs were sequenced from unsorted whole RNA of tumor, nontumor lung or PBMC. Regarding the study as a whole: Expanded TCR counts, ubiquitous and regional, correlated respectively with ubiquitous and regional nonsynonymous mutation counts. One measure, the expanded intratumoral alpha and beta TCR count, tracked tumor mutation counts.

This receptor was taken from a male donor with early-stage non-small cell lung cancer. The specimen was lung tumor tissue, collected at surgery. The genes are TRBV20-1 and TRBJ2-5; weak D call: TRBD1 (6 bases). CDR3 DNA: TGCAGTGCTAGAATCGACAGGAGCCAAGAGACCCAGTACTTC. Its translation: CSARIDRSQETQYF.